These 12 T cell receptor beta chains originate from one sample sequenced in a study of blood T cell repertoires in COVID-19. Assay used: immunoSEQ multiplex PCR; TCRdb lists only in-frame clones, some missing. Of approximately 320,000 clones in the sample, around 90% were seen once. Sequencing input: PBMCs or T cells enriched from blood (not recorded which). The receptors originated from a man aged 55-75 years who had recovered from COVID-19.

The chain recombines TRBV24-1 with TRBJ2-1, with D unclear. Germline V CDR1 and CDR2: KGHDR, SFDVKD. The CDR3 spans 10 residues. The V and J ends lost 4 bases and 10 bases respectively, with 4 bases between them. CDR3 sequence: CATSDYEQFF. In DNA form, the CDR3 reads TGTGCCACCAGTGACTACGAGCAGTTCTTC.

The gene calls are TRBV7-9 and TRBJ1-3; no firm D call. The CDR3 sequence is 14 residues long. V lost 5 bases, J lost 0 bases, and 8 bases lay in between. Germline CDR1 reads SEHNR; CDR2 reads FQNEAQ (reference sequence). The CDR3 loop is CASSGWSSGNTIYF. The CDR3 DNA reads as TGTGCCAGCAGCGGCTGGAGCTCTGGAAACACCATATATTTT.

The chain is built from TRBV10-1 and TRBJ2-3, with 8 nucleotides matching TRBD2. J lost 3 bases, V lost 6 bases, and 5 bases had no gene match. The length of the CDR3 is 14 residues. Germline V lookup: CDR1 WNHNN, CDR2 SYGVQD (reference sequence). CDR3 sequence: CASRSGGETDTQYF. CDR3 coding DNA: TGCGCCAGCAGGTCGGGAGGGGAAACAGATACGCAGTATTTT.

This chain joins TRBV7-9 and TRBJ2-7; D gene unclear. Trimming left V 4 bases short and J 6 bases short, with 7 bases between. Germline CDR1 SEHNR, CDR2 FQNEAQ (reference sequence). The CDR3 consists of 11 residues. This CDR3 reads CASSSSSEQYF. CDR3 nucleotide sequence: TGTGCCAGCAGCTCTAGTTCCGAGCAGTACTTC.

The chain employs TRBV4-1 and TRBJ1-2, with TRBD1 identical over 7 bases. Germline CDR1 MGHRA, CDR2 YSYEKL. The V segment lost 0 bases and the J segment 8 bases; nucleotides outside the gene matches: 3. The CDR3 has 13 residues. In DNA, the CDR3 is TGCGCCAGCAGCCAAGAACACAGGGGAGGCTACACCTTC. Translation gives CASSQEHRGGYTF.

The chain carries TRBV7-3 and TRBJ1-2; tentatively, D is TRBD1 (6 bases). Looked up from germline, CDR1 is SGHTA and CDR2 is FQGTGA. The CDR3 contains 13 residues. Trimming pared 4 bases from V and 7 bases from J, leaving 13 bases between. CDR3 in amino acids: CASSSWDTLGYTF. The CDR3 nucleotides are TGTGCCAGCAGCTCCTGGGACACCCTTGGCTACACCTTC.

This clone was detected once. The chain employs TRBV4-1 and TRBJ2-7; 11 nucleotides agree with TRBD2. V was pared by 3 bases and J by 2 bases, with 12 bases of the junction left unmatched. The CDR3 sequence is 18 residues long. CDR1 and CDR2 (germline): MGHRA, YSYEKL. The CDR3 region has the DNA TGCGCCAGCAGCCAGATCGCCGCATCTAGCGGGGGGCCCTACGAGCAGTACTTC. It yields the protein CASSQIAASSGGPYEQYF.

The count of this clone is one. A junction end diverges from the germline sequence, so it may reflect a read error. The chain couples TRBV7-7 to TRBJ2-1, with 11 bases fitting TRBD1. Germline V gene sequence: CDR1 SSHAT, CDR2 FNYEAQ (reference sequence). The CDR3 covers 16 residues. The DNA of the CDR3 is TGTGCTAGCAGCGAGGAGGGACAGGGGGTTTACAATGAGCAGTTCTTC. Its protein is CASSEEGQGVYNEQFF. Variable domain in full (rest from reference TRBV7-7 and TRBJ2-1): GAGVSQSPRYKVTKRGQDVTLRCDPISSHATLYWYQQALGQGPEFLTYFNYEAQPDKSGLPSDRFSAERPEGSISTLTIQRTEQRDSAMYRCASSEEGQGVYNEQFFGPGTRLTVL.

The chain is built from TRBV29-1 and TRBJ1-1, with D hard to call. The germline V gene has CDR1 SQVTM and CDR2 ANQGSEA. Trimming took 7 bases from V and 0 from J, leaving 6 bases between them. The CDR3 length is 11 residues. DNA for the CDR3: TGCAGCGGCGAGTTGAACACTGAAGCTTTCTTT. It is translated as CSGELNTEAFF.

The CDR3 is CASSPQRTAYSYEQYF. The CDR3 DNA sequence: TGTGCCAGCTCACCCCAAAGGACAGCCTATTCCTACGAGCAGTACTTC. This rearrangement joins TRBV18 to TRBJ2-7; TRBD1 might be the D (6 bases). Germline V gene sequence: CDR1 KGHSH, CDR2 LQKENI. The CDR3 is made up of 16 amino acids. Trimming took off 3 bases at V and 1 base at J, with 16 bases between the two ends.

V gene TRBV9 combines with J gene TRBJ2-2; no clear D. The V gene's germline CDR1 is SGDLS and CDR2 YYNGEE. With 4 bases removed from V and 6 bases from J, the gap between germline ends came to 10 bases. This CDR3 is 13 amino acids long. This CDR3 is CASSPLTSGELFF. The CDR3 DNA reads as TGTGCCAGCAGCCCCCTAACCTCCGGGGAGCTGTTTTTT.

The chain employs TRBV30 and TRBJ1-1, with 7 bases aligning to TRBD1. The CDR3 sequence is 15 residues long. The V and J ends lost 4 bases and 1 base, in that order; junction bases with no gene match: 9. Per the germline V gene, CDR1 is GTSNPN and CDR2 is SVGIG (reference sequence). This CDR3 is CAWTQQGLWNTEAFF. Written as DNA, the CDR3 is TGTGCCTGGACTCAACAGGGGCTATGGAACACTGAAGCTTTCTTT.